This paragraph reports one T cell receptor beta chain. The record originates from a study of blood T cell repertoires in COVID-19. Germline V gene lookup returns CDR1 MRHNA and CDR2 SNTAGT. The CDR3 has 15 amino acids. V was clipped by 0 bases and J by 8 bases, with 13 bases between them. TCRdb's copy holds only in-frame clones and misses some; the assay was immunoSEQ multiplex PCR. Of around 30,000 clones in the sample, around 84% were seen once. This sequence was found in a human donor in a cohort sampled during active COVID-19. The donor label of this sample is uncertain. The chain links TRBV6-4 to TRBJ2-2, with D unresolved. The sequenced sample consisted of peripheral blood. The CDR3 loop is CASSDSISPRGELFF. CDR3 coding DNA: TGTGCCAGCAGTGACTCGATCTCCCCGAGAGGGGAGCTGTTTTTT.